Given below is one T cell receptor beta chain in context. The data belong to a study of blood T cell repertoires in COVID-19. Here immunoSEQ multiplex PCR was the method, and the copy in TCRdb shows in-frame clones only, minus some. The table has about 200,000 clones, roughly 80% seen once; the top ten hold about 7%. This CDR3 region has 12 residues. The trim removed 6 bases at V and 15 bases at J, leaving 10 bases unmatched. Per the germline V gene, CDR1 is LNHNV and CDR2 is YYDKDF (reference sequence). Material for sequencing was peripheral blood. This TCR was recovered from a man aged 55 to 70 with acute or convalescent COVID-19. The J gene is TRBJ2-1, the V gene TRBV15; 8 bases match TRBD2. CDR3 in DNA: TGTGCCACCAGTTACTCGGGAGGACTAGCGTTCTTC. Its translation is CATSYSGGLAFF.